This entry features one TCR beta chain sequence. This table comes from immunoSEQ multiplex PCR, and its TCRdb copy is limited to in-frame clones, with some not included. The sample has around 400,000 clones; nearly 90% are singletons. Germline-derived CDR1 and CDR2 are MNHEY and SVGAGI. CDR3 length: 13 amino acids. V lost 6 bases and J 6 bases, leaving 14 bases between the germline ends. This specimen comes from a study of blood T cell repertoires in COVID-19. The source material was PBMCs or T cells enriched from blood (not recorded which). This TCR was recovered from a woman under 40 who had recovered from COVID-19. The rearrangement uses TRBV6-5 and TRBJ1-1, with D maybe TRBD1 (6 bases). The CDR3 loop is CASSHQGSAEAFF. The DNA of the CDR3 is TGTGCCAGCAGCCACCAGGGGAGCGCTGAAGCTTTCTTT.